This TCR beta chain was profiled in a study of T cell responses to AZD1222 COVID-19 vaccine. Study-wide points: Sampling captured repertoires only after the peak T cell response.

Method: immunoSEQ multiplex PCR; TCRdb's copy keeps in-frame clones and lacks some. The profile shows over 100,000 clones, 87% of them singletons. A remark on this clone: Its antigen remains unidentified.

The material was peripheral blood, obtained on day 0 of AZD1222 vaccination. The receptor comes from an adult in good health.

The CDR3 nucleotides read TGTGCCAGCAGTTTCGAGGGGAACTATGGCTACACCTTC. This encodes CASSFEGNYGYTF. The genes are TRBV27 and TRBJ1-2; tentative D call: TRBD1 (5 bases). Germline CDR1 is MNHEY and CDR2 is SMNVEV (reference sequence). This CDR3 is 13 amino acids long. The V and J ends lost 3 bases and 2 bases respectively, with 7 bases between them.